Listed here are 23 T cell receptor beta chains from one sample, sequenced in a study of response to subunit inactivated influenza vaccine. TCRdb reprocessed the RT-PCR reads via MiXCR and lists one record per CDR3 protein. The sample includes fewer than 650,000 distinct CDR3 sequences, roughly 13% of them seen just once. This specimen consisted of PBMCs from blood, obtained 40 to 50 days after vaccination. These receptors originate from a middle-aged man who received an inactivated influenza vaccine.

A few counts support this clonotype. V usage is TRBV5-1 and J usage is TRBJ2-1, with TRBD1 matching over 8 bases. CDR3 length equals 17 residues. With 3 bases clipped from V and 6 bases from J, the junction kept 14 bases outside the gene matches. Germline CDR1 and CDR2: SGHRS and YFSETQ. In DNA form, the CDR3 reads TGCGCCAGCAGCTCCCCCGGACAGGGAGTCTGGGGCAATGAGCAGTTCTTC. It yields the protein CASSSPGQGVWGNEQFF. Combining the CDR3 with reference TRBV5-1 and TRBJ2-1 gives the whole variable domain KAGVTQTPRYLIKTRGQQVTLSCSPISGHRSVSWYQQTPGQGLQFLFEYFSETQRNKGNFPGRFSGRQFSNSRSEMNVSTLELGDSALYLCASSSPGQGVWGNEQFFGPGTRLTVL.

This clonotype appeared many times. The chain uses TRBV12-3 or TRBV12-4 and TRBJ2-4; D tentatively reads TRBD1 or TRBD2 (5 bases each). Trimming stripped 11 bases from V and 8 bases from J, with 13 bases between. The CDR3 length is 11 residues. The CDR3 bases are TGTGCCTGTTCAAGGGGAGACATTCAGTACTTC. As protein: CACSRGDIQYF.

CDR3 sequence reads: CASSFLAGLSYEQYF. The CDR3 coding sequence is TGTGCCAGCAGCTTTCTAGCGGGGCTCTCCTACGAGCAGTACTTC. This chain uses TRBV7-2 with TRBJ2-7; 9 bases are a match to TRBD2. V lost 3 bases to trimming and J lost 0 bases; unmatched junction nucleotides: 3. The germline gives CDR1 SGHTA, CDR2 FQGNSA. The CDR3 totals 15 residues.

This clonotype has a handful of counts. This chain connects TRBV6-5 to TRBJ2-7; D assignment may be TRBD1 or TRBD2 (6 bases each). Germline CDR1 is MNHEY and CDR2 is SVGAGI. This CDR3 has 14 amino acids. Trimming took off 4 bases at V and 4 bases at J, with 14 bases between the two ends. Here the CDR3 reads CASSLGGHQYEQYF. The CDR3 coding sequence is TGTGCCAGCAGTTTGGGGGGACACCAATACGAGCAGTACTTC.

This clonotype was observed at least ten times. The chain recombines TRBV20-1 with TRBJ2-2; D assignment may be TRBD1 or TRBD2 (6 bases each). The CDR3 sequence is 15 residues long. V lost 3 bases and J 3 bases, leaving 14 bases between the germline ends. The germline V gene encodes CDR1 DFQATT and CDR2 SNEGSKA (reference sequence). CDR3 coding DNA: TGCAGTGCTAGGGAACAGGGAGGTTACACCGGGGAGCTGTTTTTT. Protein: CSAREQGGYTGELFF.

This rearrangement joins TRBV6-5 to TRBJ2-7; TRBD1 matches 11 bases. J was trimmed by 2 bases and V by 4 bases; bases with no gene match: 4. In germline, CDR1 is MNHEY, CDR2 SVGAGI. The CDR3 is 15 amino acids. The CDR3 region has the DNA TGTGCCAGCAGTTTCGGGACAGGGGGAGCCTACGAGCAGTACTTC. Translating it yields CASSFGTGGAYEQYF.

The chain has TRBV29-1 and TRBJ1-3, with a possible D match to TRBD1 (5 bases). The CDR3 covers 14 residues. Germline V CDR1 and CDR2: SQVTM, ANQGSEA. The V gene lost 4 bases and the J gene lost 0 bases, with 10 bases spanning the gap. The DNA for the CDR3 is TGCAGCGTTGTCCTGGGGGGCTCTGGAAACACCATATATTTT. As protein: CSVVLGGSGNTIYF.

The sample holds many counts of this clonotype. The V call is TRBV20-1, the J call TRBJ2-7; TRBD2 matches 9 bases. The CDR3 length is 14 residues. Germline CDR1 reads DFQATT; CDR2 reads SNEGSKA (reference sequence). The ends lost 5 bases at V and 1 base at J; junction bases unmatched: 6. The CDR3, as DNA: TGCAGTGCTTCTTCTAGCGGGACTTCCTACGAGCAGTACTTC. This encodes CSASSSGTSYEQYF.

CDR3 bases: TGTGCCAGCAGCTCAAGCGGAACCACCTACAATGAGCAGTTCTTC. It codes for CASSSSGTTYNEQFF. V is TRBV7-2 and J is TRBJ2-1; a possible D gene is TRBD2 (5 bases). Germline V gives CDR1 SGHTA, CDR2 FQGNSA. The V end was cut by 4 bases, the J end by 2 bases, with 12 bases between. The CDR3 contains 15 residues.

This clonotype was seen ten or more times. This sequence joins TRBV12-3 or TRBV12-4 and TRBJ1-2, with D tentatively TRBD1 (5 bases). Trimming stripped 3 bases from V and 4 bases from J, with 12 bases between. The CDR3 has 14 residues. The CDR3 DNA follows: TGTGCCAGCAGTTTGGGGGGTTTTGTCTATGGCTACACCTTC. Translating it yields CASSLGGFVYGYTF.

This clonotype turned up a few times. This chain joins TRBV30 and TRBJ2-6; no definite D call. CDR1 is GTSNPN and CDR2 is SVGIG in the germline V gene (reference sequence). The CDR3 runs 15 residues. Trimming left V 1 base short and J 0 bases short, with 7 bases between. CDR3 protein: CAWSGPSSGANVLTF. CDR3 sequence (DNA): TGTGCCTGGAGTGGACCCAGCTCTGGGGCCAACGTCCTGACTTTC.

V is TRBV12-2 and J is TRBJ2-7; TRBD2, the table's D call, was not compared with the DNA. TRBV12-2 is reported as a pseudogene. The length of the CDR3 is 16 residues. CDR3 in DNA: TGTGCAAGTCGCCTACCTTGCGGGCCGAGGTGTAACGAGCAGTACTTC. It translates to CASRLPCGPRCNEQYF.

This clonotype was counted only a few times. The V and J genes are TRBV20-1 and TRBJ2-1; 10 nucleotides line up with TRBD1. V lost 3 bases and J lost 9; bases outside the gene matches: 8. The CDR3 runs to 14 residues. CDR1 and CDR2 from the germline V gene are DFQATT and SNEGSKA (reference sequence). The CDR3 protein is CSASWVTGGLEQFF. The CDR3 DNA is TGCAGTGCTAGTTGGGTGACAGGGGGCCTTGAGCAGTTCTTC.

This clonotype was seen a few times. This chain uses TRBV3-1 with TRBJ2-1; no firm D call. Germline assignment: CDR1 LGHDT and CDR2 YNNKEL (reference sequence). The V end lost 1 base, the J end lost 10 bases, and 11 bases lay between the germline ends. The CDR3 sequence is 13 residues long. CDR3 sequence: CASSQGRLREQFF. The CDR3 region has the DNA TGTGCCAGCAGCCAAGGACGGTTGAGAGAGCAGTTCTTC.

This chain links TRBV6-4 with TRBJ2-1, with 13 positions matching TRBD2. Germline V gene sequence: CDR1 MRHNA, CDR2 SNTAGT. There are 14 residues in the CDR3. The ends lost 3 bases at V and 10 bases at J; junction bases unmatched: 3. The CDR3 nucleotides are TGTGCCAGCAGTGAGCAGACTAGCGGGGGGGAGCAGTTCTTC. Amino acids: CASSEQTSGGEQFF.

The CDR3 sequence: CAITTSGSNEQYF. DNA for the CDR3: TGTGCCATAACGACTAGCGGGAGTAACGAGCAGTACTTC. The rearrangement uses TRBV10-3 and TRBJ2-7, with TRBD2 matching 12 bases. Germline trimming cut 9 bases from V and 5 bases from J; bases unmatched to any gene: 5. Germline CDR1 reads ENHRY; CDR2 reads SYGVKD. The CDR3 is 13 residues long.

Points on this clonotype: Relative to the germline gene, one junction end is altered; a read error may explain this. The CDR3 DNA is TGTGCCAGCAGTTACACCGTGGAGCTGTTTTTT. As protein: CASSYTVELFF. The chain combines TRBV6-2 or TRBV6-3 with TRBJ2-2, with D unclear. Germline V gives CDR1 MNHEY, CDR2 SVGEGT. This CDR3 is built from 11 residues.

This clonotype was picked up many times. V is TRBV5-1 and J is TRBJ2-1; 13 nucleotides line up with TRBD2. This CDR3 region has 18 residues. In germline, CDR1 is SGHRS, CDR2 YFSETQ. Losses at the gene ends were 3 bases for V and 2 bases for J; bases not matched to a gene: 8. The CDR3 spells CASSSTSGLAGAYNEQFF. CDR3 DNA: TGCGCCAGCAGCTCGACCTCTGGACTAGCGGGGGCCTACAATGAGCAGTTCTTC.

This clonotype came up a few times. The genes are TRBV13 and TRBJ1-1, with 9 positions matching TRBD1. This CDR3 is built from 17 residues. Per germline, CDR1 PRHDT and CDR2 FYEKMQ (reference sequence). The J segment lost 8 bases and the V segment lost 5 bases, leaving 18 bases of the junction unmatched. For the CDR3, the DNA is TGTGCCAGCAGCGCATTCCGGGACAGGGATACAATACGGGAAGCTTTCTTT. It codes for CASSAFRDRDTIREAFF.

The chain links TRBV6-2 or TRBV6-3 to TRBJ2-3; D gene uncertain. Germline CDR1 and CDR2: MNHEY and SVGEGT. CDR3 size: 13 residues. V gave up 6 bases and J gave up 3 bases, with 10 bases separating them. The CDR3 nucleotides read TGTGCCAGCAGCTCCTCGAGGACAGATACGCAGTATTTT. Protein: CASSSSRTDTQYF.

V and J are TRBV5-6 and TRBJ2-7, with 9 bases that match TRBD1. The junction had 6 bases not matched to a gene; V was cut back by 1 base and J by 7 bases. CDR3 size: 14 residues. Germline V lookup: CDR1 SGHDT, CDR2 YYEEEE. The CDR3 nucleotides read TGTGCCAGCAGCTTGAGGACAGGGGAAAAAGAGCAGTACTTC. It yields the protein CASSLRTGEKEQYF.

The sample holds a few counts of this clonotype. The chain couples TRBV12-3 or TRBV12-4 to TRBJ2-2; 9 bases map to TRBD2. CDR3 length equals 14 residues. J lost 4 bases, V lost 8 bases, and 5 bases had no gene match. CDR3 sequence reads: CASGIAGATGELFF. DNA of the CDR3: TGTGCCAGCGGGATAGCGGGAGCCACCGGGGAGCTGTTTTTT.

This clonotype has only a few counts. The CDR3 here is CASSQDLSSRAYEQYF. The CDR3 DNA reads as TGTGCCAGCAGCCAAGATTTGAGTAGCCGGGCCTACGAGCAGTACTTC. The rearrangement uses TRBV4-2 and TRBJ2-7; no clear D. This CDR3 contains 16 residues. V gave up 0 bases and J gave up 2 bases, with 14 bases separating them. Germline V gene sequence: CDR1 LGHNA, CDR2 YNFKEQ.